A selection of T cell receptor beta chains follows, all from one sample in a study of shared clonotypes between healthy human individuals. This table comes from immunoSEQ multiplex PCR, and its TCRdb copy is limited to in-frame clones, with some not included. The sample comprises some 2.1 million clones, about 94% of which are singletons, and approximately 1.7% rests with the top ten. Input material: naive CD8+ T cells from PBMCs. The receptors were sampled from a man aged 18 to 29 in good health. Some clones in this sample may be carry-over from other donors' samples. Each CDR3 is given with its conserved first and last residue. A D gene is named only where the DNA matches it firmly. Clone size is given for some rows only: seen once, a few or many times, or a class if the clone is expanded.

j_call | d_call | v_call | clone_size | cdr3_nt | cdr3_aa
TRBJ1-2 | - | TRBV7-9 | - | TGTGCCAGCAGCTTAGTATCAGGGGATGGCTACACCTTC | CASSLVSGDGYTF
TRBJ2-1 | - | TRBV7-9 | once | TGTGCCAGCAGTAAATCCGGGACATCGGGAGGTGAGCAGTTCTTC | CASSKSGTSGGEQFF
TRBJ1-2 | - | TRBV9 | - | TGTGCCAGCAGCGTAGGTCAGGGCAGCTATGGCTACACCTTC | CASSVGQGSYGYTF
TRBJ2-7 | - | TRBV7-8 | few | TGTGCCAGCACCTTAGCGGACCGTTCCCCCTCCTACGAGCAGTACTTC | CASTLADRSPSYEQYF
TRBJ2-1 | - | TRBV19 | - | TGTGCCAGTAGTATAGGTCGGAACTCCTACAATGAGCAGTTCTTC | CASSIGRNSYNEQFF
TRBJ1-1 | - | TRBV28 | - | TGTGCCAGCCAATCCGTGGCTGTACCTGAAGCTTTCTTT | CASQSVAVPEAFF
TRBJ2-7 | TRBD1 | TRBV29-1 | - | TGCAGCGTCTTTGGACAGGGGGTTTACGAGCAGTACTTC | CSVFGQGVYEQYF
TRBJ2-3 | - | TRBV27 | - | TGTGCCAGCAGTTCCTTCCTAGAGGGCACAGATACGCAGTATTTT | CASSSFLEGTDTQYF
TRBJ2-1 | - | TRBV19 | - | TGTGCCAGTAGTATACTGGAGAACAATGAGCAGTTCTTC | CASSILENNEQFF
TRBJ2-2 | - | TRBV27 | - | TGTGCCAGCAGTTTATTGCATCCGACTAACACCGGGGAGCTGTTTTTT | CASSLLHPTNTGELFF
TRBJ2-3 | TRBD1 | TRBV11-2 | - | TGTGCCAGCAGCTTAGGGGACAGAACAGATACGCAGTATTTT | CASSLGDRTDTQYF
TRBJ2-1 | - | TRBV30 | - | TGTGCCTGGAGTCCCCAGCCCTACAATGAGCAGTTCTTC | CAWSPQPYNEQFF
TRBJ2-1 | - | TRBV7-9 | - | TGTGCCAGCAGCTCGCAAACGAGGATCTCCTCCTACAATGAGCAGTTCTTC | CASSSQTRISSYNEQFF
TRBJ2-7 | - | TRBV27 | - | TGTGCCAGCAAACCCGGGGGTCCGACCTACGAGCAGTACTTC | CASKPGGPTYEQYF
TRBJ2-7 | - | TRBV6-6 | - | TGTGCCAGCAGTACTGACTCGTATCAATCCTACGAGCAGTACTTC | CASSTDSYQSYEQYF
TRBJ2-1 | - | TRBV27 | - | TGTGCCAGCAGTTTATCCTCAGCGCATGAGCAGTTCTTC | CASSLSSAHEQFF
TRBJ2-7 | - | TRBV27 | - | TGTGCCAGCAGTTTTGGAGGGGGCTCCTACGAGCAGTACTTC | CASSFGGGSYEQYF
TRBJ1-1 | TRBD1 | TRBV5-8 | - | TGTGCCAGCAGCTATATCAGGGGGATGAACACTGAAGCTTTCTTT | CASSYIRGMNTEAFF
TRBJ2-2 | TRBD1 | TRBV28 | - | TGTGCCAGCAGTTTAAGGGGGCCCGCCAACACCGGGGAGCTGTTTTTT | CASSLRGPANTGELFF
TRBJ2-3 | TRBD2 | TRBV4-2 | - | TGTGCCAGCACTCATAGCGGGAGGGTCACAGATACGCAGTATTTT | CASTHSGRVTDTQYF
TRBJ1-2 | - | TRBV4-1 | - | TGCGCCAGCAGCCAAGATACTTACCTCCACGGTGGCTACACCTTC | CASSQDTYLHGGYTF
TRBJ2-1 | - | TRBV7-6 | - | TGTGCCAGCAGCCCCACAGTCTGGGGTGAGCAGTTCTTC | CASSPTVWGEQFF